This is a list of T cell receptor beta chains from one sample in a study of control samples from healthy donors and cancer patients. Produced via immunoSEQ multiplex PCR; TCRdb's table is partial and in-frame only. Among some 170,000 clones listed, roughly 95% were seen once. Sequenced material: blood. The origin of the receptors is a woman in her thirties in good health. CDR3s include the opening cysteine and the closing phenylalanine or tryptophan.

v_call: TRBV19
cdr3_length: 17
cdr3_aa: CASSIDRTGGSGRPQHF

v_call: TRBV5-1
cdr3_length: 13
cdr3_aa: CASSRGINYEQYF

v_call: TRBV12-2
cdr3_length: 14
cdr3_aa: CASRARAVEEKLFF

v_call: TRBV6-1
cdr3_length: 14
cdr3_aa: CASSEAGGSTSLFF

v_call: TRBV6-6
cdr3_length: 11
cdr3_aa: CASSLGQGNTF

v_call: TRBV2
cdr3_length: 14
cdr3_aa: CASSVGQGNTEAFF

v_call: TRBV19
cdr3_length: 15
cdr3_aa: CASSIGRGINSPLHF

v_call: TRBV6-6
cdr3_length: 14
cdr3_aa: CASSYSGGSYEQYF

v_call: TRBV5-1
cdr3_length: 14
cdr3_aa: CASSPTGLPWTQHF

v_call: TRBV11-3
cdr3_length: 13
cdr3_aa: CASSLAGGRELFF

v_call: TRBV15
cdr3_length: 16
cdr3_aa: CATSRDRRGRTDTQYF

v_call: TRBV5-4
cdr3_length: 14
cdr3_aa: CASSLQGNNEKLFF

v_call: TRBV28
cdr3_length: 14
cdr3_aa: CASSQIDGGLGAFF

v_call: TRBV24-1
cdr3_length: 13
cdr3_aa: CATSAIPRGELFF

v_call: TRBV27
cdr3_length: 16
cdr3_aa: CASSLGQGARTGELFF

v_call: TRBV6-5
cdr3_length: 15
cdr3_aa: CASSYSRQPNEKLFF

v_call: TRBV19
cdr3_length: 16
cdr3_aa: CASSLGQGNSNQPQHF

v_call: TRBV6-4
cdr3_length: 12
cdr3_aa: CAIPGPLAEQYF

v_call: TRBV7-8
cdr3_length: 17
cdr3_aa: CASSLAGLAESTDTQYF

v_call: TRBV11-2
cdr3_length: 15
cdr3_aa: CASSSGGWTNTEAFF

v_call: TRBV10-3
cdr3_length: 15
cdr3_aa: CAISGTGGPNEKLFF

v_call: TRBV7-2
cdr3_length: 19
cdr3_aa: CASSLPSTSGRAVDYEQYF

v_call: TRBV28
cdr3_length: 17
cdr3_aa: CASSLIASGGSYNEQFF

v_call: TRBV4-1
cdr3_length: 15
cdr3_aa: CASSHGGTTYNEQFF

v_call: TRBV5-1
cdr3_length: 14
cdr3_aa: CASSSRTAPYEQYF

v_call: TRBV11-2
cdr3_length: 11
cdr3_aa: CASSLGNEQYF

v_call: TRBV9
cdr3_length: 15
cdr3_aa: CASSGTGSYNSPLHF

v_call: TRBV5-1
cdr3_length: 14
cdr3_aa: CASSLMGVEAPLHF

v_call: TRBV7-2
cdr3_length: 15
cdr3_aa: CASSESGRASDTQYF

v_call: TRBV7-9
cdr3_length: 15
cdr3_aa: CASSPDGGSNEKLFF

v_call: TRBV13
cdr3_length: 13
cdr3_aa: CASSLVSAREQYF

v_call: TRBV28
cdr3_length: 10
cdr3_aa: CGVGGNTIYF

v_call: TRBV4-1
cdr3_length: 15
cdr3_aa: CASSQASGVYSEQFF

v_call: TRBV7-7
cdr3_length: 13
cdr3_aa: CASSRRWNTEAFF

v_call: TRBV10-3
cdr3_length: 14
cdr3_aa: CATLENGQIYEQYF